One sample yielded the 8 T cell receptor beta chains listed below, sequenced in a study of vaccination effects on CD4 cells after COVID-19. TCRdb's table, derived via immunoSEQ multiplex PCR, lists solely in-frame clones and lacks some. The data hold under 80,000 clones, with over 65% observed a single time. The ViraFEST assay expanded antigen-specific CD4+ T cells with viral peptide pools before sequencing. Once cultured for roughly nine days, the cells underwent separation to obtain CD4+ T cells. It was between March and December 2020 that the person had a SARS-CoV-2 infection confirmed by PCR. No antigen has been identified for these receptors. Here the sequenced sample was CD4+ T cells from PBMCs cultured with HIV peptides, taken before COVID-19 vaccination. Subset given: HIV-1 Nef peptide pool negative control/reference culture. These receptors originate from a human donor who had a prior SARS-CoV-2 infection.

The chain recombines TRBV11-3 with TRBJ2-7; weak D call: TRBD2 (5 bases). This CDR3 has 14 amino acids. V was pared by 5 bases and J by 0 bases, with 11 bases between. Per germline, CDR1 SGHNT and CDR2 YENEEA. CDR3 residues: CASSPGVDSYEQYF. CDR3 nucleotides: TGTGCCAGCAGCCCCGGGGTAGACTCCTACGAGCAGTACTTC.

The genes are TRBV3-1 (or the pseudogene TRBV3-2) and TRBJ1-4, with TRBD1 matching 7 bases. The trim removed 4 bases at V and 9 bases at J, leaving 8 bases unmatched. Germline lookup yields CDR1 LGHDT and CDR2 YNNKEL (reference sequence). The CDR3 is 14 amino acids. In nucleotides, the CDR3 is TGTGCCAGCAGCCTTACCGGACAGGAAAAAAAACTGTTTTTT. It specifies CASSLTGQEKKLFF.

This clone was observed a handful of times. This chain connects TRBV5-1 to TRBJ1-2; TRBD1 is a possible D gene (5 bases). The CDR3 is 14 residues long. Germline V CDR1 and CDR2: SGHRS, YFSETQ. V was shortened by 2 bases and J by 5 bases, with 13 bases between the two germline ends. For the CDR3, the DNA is TGCGCCAGCAGCTTCCGGGGGGGAAGTTATGGCTACACCTTC. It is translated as CASSFRGGSYGYTF.

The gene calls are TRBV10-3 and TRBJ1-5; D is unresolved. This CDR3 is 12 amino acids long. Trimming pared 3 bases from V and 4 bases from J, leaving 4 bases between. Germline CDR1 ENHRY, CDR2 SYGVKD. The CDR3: CAISEENQPQHF. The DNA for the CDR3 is TGTGCCATCAGTGAAGAGAATCAGCCCCAGCATTTT.

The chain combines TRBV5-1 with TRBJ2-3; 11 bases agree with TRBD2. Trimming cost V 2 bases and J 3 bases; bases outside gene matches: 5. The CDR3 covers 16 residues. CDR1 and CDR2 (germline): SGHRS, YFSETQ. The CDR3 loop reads CASSFGSGGATDTQYF. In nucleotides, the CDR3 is TGCGCCAGCAGCTTCGGTAGCGGGGGGGCGACAGATACGCAGTATTTT.

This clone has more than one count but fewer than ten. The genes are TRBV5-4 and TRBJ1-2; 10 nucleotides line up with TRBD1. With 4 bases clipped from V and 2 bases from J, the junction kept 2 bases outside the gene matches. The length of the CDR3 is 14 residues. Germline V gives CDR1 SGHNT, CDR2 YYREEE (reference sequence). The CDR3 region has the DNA TGTGCCAGCAGCGCGGACAGGGGGAACTATGGCTACACCTTC. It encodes CASSADRGNYGYTF. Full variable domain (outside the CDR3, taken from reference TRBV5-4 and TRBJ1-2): ETGVTQSPTHLIKTRGQQVTLRCSSQSGHNTVSWYQQALGQGPQFIFQYYREEENGRGNFPPRFSGLQFPNYSSELNVNALELDDSALYLCASSADRGNYGYTFGSGTRLTVV.

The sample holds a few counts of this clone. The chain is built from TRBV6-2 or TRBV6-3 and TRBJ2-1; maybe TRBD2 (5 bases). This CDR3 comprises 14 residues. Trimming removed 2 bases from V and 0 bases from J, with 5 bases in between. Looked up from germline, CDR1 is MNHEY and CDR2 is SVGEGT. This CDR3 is CASSYGSSYNEQFF. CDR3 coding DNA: TGTGCCAGCAGTTACGGGAGCTCCTACAATGAGCAGTTCTTC.

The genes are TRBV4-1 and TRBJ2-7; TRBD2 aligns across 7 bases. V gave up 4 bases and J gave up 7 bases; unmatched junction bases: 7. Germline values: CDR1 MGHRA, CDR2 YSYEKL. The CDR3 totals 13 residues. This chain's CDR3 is CASSPRTSWEQYF. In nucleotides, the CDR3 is TGCGCCAGCAGCCCCCGGACTAGTTGGGAGCAGTACTTC.